What follows are 16 T cell receptor beta chains derived from one specimen sequenced in a study of CD8+ T cells in alopecia areata. Extraction and reverse transcription of RNA yielded cDNA as the sequencing template. Assay used: immunoSEQ multiplex PCR; TCRdb lists only in-frame clones, some missing. The table lists over 100,000 clones, about 50% of them singletons. Treatment defined: oral pan-JAK inhibitor, 5-10 mg twice daily. This sample comprised CD4+ T cells sorted from blood, obtained at week 4, from a patient treated with tofacitinib. The receptors shown here come from a human donor with alopecia areata.

V gene TRBV18 combines with J gene TRBJ2-1; D is unclear. The CDR3 has 14 residues. V was clipped by 2 bases and J by 4 bases, with 9 bases between them. CDR1 and CDR2 from the germline V gene are KGHSH and LQKENI. The CDR3 reads CASSPERKYNEQFF. CDR3 sequence (DNA): TGTGCCAGCTCACCAGAGCGCAAATACAATGAGCAGTTCTTC.

The chain employs TRBV6-5 and TRBJ2-3; D is possibly TRBD2 (5 bases). CDR1 is MNHEY and CDR2 is SVGAGI in the germline V gene. V was clipped by 4 bases and J by 4 bases, with 12 bases between them. The CDR3 runs to 14 residues. CDR3 bases: TGTGCCAGCAGTTCTCGAACCGGGGCAGATACGCAGTATTTT. This sequence encodes CASSSRTGADTQYF.

DNA of the CDR3: TGTGCCACCAGCAGAGCCCGACAGGCCCTCCCGAAGACAGATACGCAGTATTTT. This encodes CATSRARQALPKTDTQYF. The V gene is TRBV15, the J gene TRBJ2-3; a weak D match, TRBD1 (6 bases). This CDR3 contains 18 residues. CDR1 and CDR2 (germline): LNHNV, YYDKDF (reference sequence). V lost 1 base and J lost 3, with 20 bases in between.

The chain employs TRBV5-1 and TRBJ2-3; 7 bases line up with TRBD2. V was clipped by 0 bases and J by 4 bases; unmatched bases: 2. The length of the CDR3 is 14 residues. Germline CDR1 reads SGHRS; CDR2 reads YFSETQ. CDR3 protein: CASSLGDYSDTQYF. CDR3 in DNA: TGCGCCAGCAGCTTGGGGGACTATTCAGATACGCAGTATTTT. Full variable domain (missing parts from reference TRBV5-1 and TRBJ2-3): KAGVTQTPRYLIKTRGQQVTLSCSPISGHRSVSWYQQTPGQGLQFLFEYFSETQRNKGNFPGRFSGRQFSNSRSEMNVSTLELGDSALYLCASSLGDYSDTQYFGPGTRLTVL.

The chain employs TRBV7-3 and TRBJ2-3, with no clear D. V lost 3 bases to trimming and J lost 6 bases, with 7 bases between them. CDR3 length equals 12 residues. Per the germline V gene, CDR1 is SGHTA and CDR2 is FQGTGA. CDR3 in DNA: TGTGCCAGCAGCTTTTACGGTGATACGCAGTATTTT. Translating gives CASSFYGDTQYF.

V usage is TRBV7-2 and J usage is TRBJ1-5, with no clear D. Germline V CDR1 and CDR2: SGHTA, FQGNSA. The CDR3 contains 15 residues. The V and J ends lost 5 bases and 3 bases respectively, with 14 bases between them. CDR3 sequence (DNA): TGTGCCAGCAGCCCCAAGTTTCAGAACAATCAGCCCCAGCATTTT. Translated, it gives CASSPKFQNNQPQHF. Together with reference TRBV7-2 and TRBJ1-5, the CDR3 gives the full variable domain: GAGVSQSPSNKVTEKGKDVELRCDPISGHTALYWYRQSLGQGLEFLIYFQGNSAPDKSGLPSDRFSAERTGGSVSTLTIQRTQQEDSAVYLCASSPKFQNNQPQHFGDGTRLSIL.

This clone was seen a handful of times. The chain links TRBV9 to TRBJ1-1; D is uncertain. Trimming cost V 3 bases and J 7 bases, with 22 bases left between them. The germline gives CDR1 SGDLS, CDR2 YYNGEE. The CDR3 length is 16 residues. The CDR3 spells CASSDRGEGGRDEAFF. The CDR3 DNA follows: TGTGCCAGCAGCGACCGAGGTGAGGGAGGCCGAGATGAAGCTTTCTTT.

V usage is TRBV18 and J usage is TRBJ2-3, with 8 bases aligning to TRBD2. V gave up 3 bases and J gave up 6 bases; unmatched junction bases: 11. Germline V gene sequence: CDR1 KGHSH, CDR2 LQKENI. This CDR3 spans 16 amino acids. The CDR3 spells CASSPSGGRTRDTQYF. CDR3 in DNA: TGTGCCAGCTCACCTTCTGGCGGGAGGACGCGGGATACGCAGTATTTT. Full variable domain (remainder filled in from reference TRBV18 and TRBJ2-3): NAGVMQNPRHLVRRRGQEARLRCSPMKGHSHVYWYRQLPEEGLKFMVYLQKENIIDESGMPKERFSAEFPKEGPSILRIQQVVRGDSAAYFCASSPSGGRTRDTQYFGPGTRLTVL.

The chain couples TRBV30 to TRBJ2-2, with no clear D. CDR3 size: 16 residues. With 0 bases removed from V and 0 bases from J, the gap between germline ends came to 11 bases. CDR1 and CDR2 from the germline V gene are GTSNPN and SVGIG (reference sequence). The CDR3 region is CAWSVGANANTGELFF. The CDR3 DNA reads TGTGCCTGGAGTGTCGGAGCGAACGCGAACACCGGGGAGCTGTTTTTT.

The gene calls are TRBV5-1 and TRBJ2-2, with TRBD1 matching over 7 bases. V was pared by 0 bases and J by 4 bases, with 6 bases of the junction left unmatched. Germline-derived CDR1 and CDR2 are SGHRS and YFSETQ. The CDR3 loop spans 16 amino acids. Written as DNA, the CDR3 is TGCGCCAGCAGCTTGGAGCTAGGGGGCCCCACCGGGGAGCTGTTTTTT. Encoded protein: CASSLELGGPTGELFF.

J is TRBJ2-1 and V is TRBV30; 10 positions match TRBD2. The germline CDR1 and CDR2 sequences are GTSNPN and SVGIG (reference sequence). V lost 0 bases, J lost 7 bases, and 0 bases stayed unmatched. The CDR3 is 13 residues long. The CDR3 loop is CAWSVLAGNEQFF. CDR3 nucleotides: TGTGCCTGGAGTGTACTAGCGGGGAATGAGCAGTTCTTC.

This clone was counted between two and nine times. J is TRBJ1-5 and V is TRBV6-6; tentative D call: TRBD1 (5 bases). CDR3 length equals 13 residues. From germline, CDR1 is MNHNY and CDR2 SVGAGI (reference sequence). Between the trimmed V and J ends, which lost 6 bases and 7 bases, there was a span of 13 bases. The CDR3 reads CASRGRENQPQHF. The CDR3 region has the DNA TGTGCCAGCAGAGGCAGGGAGAACCAGCCCCAGCATTTT.

The V gene is TRBV4-2, the J gene TRBJ1-5; D may be TRBD1 (5 bases). Germline lookup yields CDR1 LGHNA and CDR2 YNFKEQ. Trimming left V 3 bases short and J 0 bases short, with 9 bases between. The CDR3 spans 15 residues. This chain's CDR3 is CASSHEGISNQPQHF. The CDR3 nucleotides read TGTGCCAGCAGCCACGAGGGGATTAGCAATCAGCCCCAGCATTTT.

V and J are TRBV19 and TRBJ1-2, with TRBD1 matching 8 bases. The CDR3 runs to 11 residues. CDR1 and CDR2 (germline): LNHDA, SQIVND (reference sequence). The CDR3 sequence: CVSGQGHGYTF. The CDR3 coding sequence is TGTGTCAGCGGACAGGGTCATGGCTACACCTTC.

The chain combines TRBV7-2 with TRBJ2-5; perhaps TRBD2 as D (6 bases). The germline V gene has CDR1 SGHTA and CDR2 FQGNSA. This CDR3 has 14 amino acids. Trimming removed 6 bases at V and 2 bases at J, with 13 bases between. The DNA for the CDR3 is TGTGCCAGCAGTGAGGGACTCCTACAAGAGACCCAGTACTTC. It specifies CASSEGLLQETQYF.

V and J are TRBV19 and TRBJ2-7; tentatively, D is TRBD1 or TRBD2 (5 bases each). This CDR3 contains 15 residues. The V end lost 6 bases, the J end lost 3 bases, and 18 bases lay between the germline ends. Germline-derived CDR1 and CDR2 are LNHDA and SQIVND (reference sequence). The CDR3 reads CASRRFGANHYEQYF. CDR3 coding DNA: TGTGCCAGTAGAAGGTTCGGGGCCAACCACTACGAGCAGTACTTC.